The T cell receptor beta chain under discussion was sequenced for a study of cytomegalovirus exposure and HLA in healthy donors (dated by TCRdb to the late 2010s). Turning to the overall study: An earlier analysis of several hundred of the donors reported approximately 270 Gb of sequence data and 117 million unique TCR beta sequences from some 180 million T cells. The study aimed to test whether signatures of past pathogen exposure could be identified by cataloging public T cell receptors. Among several hundred genotyped donors of the cohort, an average of roughly 230,000 unique TCR beta nucleotide sequences was sequenced per donor, of which 15% to 20% were non-productive. A later genetic analysis used genome-wide SNP genotypes for about 55% of the 666 donors, treating that subset as a discovery cohort. The study used immunosequencing to profile the T cell repertoires of approximately 630 subjects and linked those repertoires to cytomegalovirus serostatus. To decide whether each TCR beta V gene segment behaved as functional or pseudogenic, an earlier analysis of nearly 600 of the donors relied on high-throughput TCR beta sequencing. All discovery cohort repertoires had been generated on a single sequencing platform. Class I and class II HLA loci were covered by the typing at four-digit resolution. An early release that covered about 600 HLA-typed donors contained around 330 gigabases of sequencing data and 65 million to 100 million unique TCR sequences. The number of donors typed differed by locus, with about 629-630 for A, B, C, DRB1 and DQB1, 522 for DQA1, 600 to 610 for DPA1, and around 460 for DPB1. Rather than drawing on any new phenotypic data, the later analysis identified candidate immune exposures from TCR beta sequences and the way those sequences occurred across donors. To predict cytomegalovirus infection status, the study combined high-throughput TCR immunosequencing, statistical association of individual TCRs with disease status, and machine learning. In a later analysis, previously published TCR beta repertoires from 666 donors were re-analyzed and high-resolution HLA genotyping was added so that TCR occurrence patterns could be studied. Besides the first cohort of around 700 subjects, a separate validation cohort made up of over 95 different subjects was used. Donor age, sex, ethnicity and CMV serostatus were compiled alongside the repertoire data. Because of strong linkage in the cohort, roughly five DR-DQ haplotypes were treated as single units for association and clustering. The genetic ancestry cluster associated with self-reported Caucasian donors included around 76% of the 300 to 450 genotyped donors. What the work shows at the level of the full study, not this receptor alone: At a false discovery rate of 0.05, a later analysis linked 15,000 to 20,000 TCR beta sequences to specific HLA alleles. In a later analysis, HLA-associated TCR beta chains were found to be more clonally expanded and to have lower generation probabilities than equally common non-associated chains. Most CMV-associated TCR beta chains appeared to be HLA-restricted in a later analysis, and the HLA associations seemed to be driven largely by CMV exposure. Correlated functional status among segregating V segments might be attributable to linkage disequilibrium, but an unknown experimental factor could not be ruled out. Roughly uniform sequencing depth across donors was assumed in presence/absence analyses, although this assumption may not hold. In an earlier analysis of around 600 of the donors, most TCR beta V segments appeared in productive rearrangements about 87% or about 30% of the time, broadly matching IMGT annotations. The authors suggested that the approach could potentially be extended to other disease states and immunological phenotypes. The only immune exposure information available for the cohort was CMV serostatus. Only TCR beta chains were sequenced in this cohort, and the absence of alpha or paired-chain data limited detectable features. The earlier analysis of 450 to 700 of the donors excluded around 17 rarely observed V segments, including chromosome 9 orphons, because counts were too low. While some public TCRs were present in many individuals, most TCR sequences turned up only very rarely across donors. Because HLA typing was unavailable for some donors at each locus, only the typed subset was used in association tests. A cluster of highly shared sequence variants was judged likely to represent a technical artifact of the sequencing pipeline. According to a later analysis, TCR association rates differed among HLA loci, with DRB1 alleles showing the most associated TCRs and HLA-C alleles showing the fewest. In vitro tests confirmed that a few of the cytomegalovirus-associated TCR beta chains recognize cytomegalovirus antigens. Some IMGT-functional V segments, including TRBV6-2 and TRBV6-3, could not be distinguished by the 87-base-pair reads and were therefore excluded. A later genetic analysis associated a missense DCLRE1C variant with V-gene and J-gene trimming of TCR beta chains, and an independent cohort replicated the association. In a later analysis, several top co-occurrence clusters were reported to appear linked to parvovirus B19, influenza, CMV and Epstein-Barr virus. The classifier was reported to diagnose cytomegalovirus status with high specificity and sensitivity in both the original and validation cohorts. Strong co-occurrence of HLA alleles, especially DR and DQ, made assigning TCR associations to individual alleles difficult. A further reported finding was that TCR beta sequences accurately predicted the HLA-A and HLA-B alleles for most subjects in the first cohort. The study gave a list of 150 to 200 TCR beta chains associated with cytomegalovirus. According to a later genetic analysis, donors in an Asian-associated ancestry cluster had fewer N-insertions in productive TCRs than the approximately 650-donor mean.

As regards this clone: Its antigen is unknown. No much larger clonotype is one base removed from it; base qualities were not supplied.

Including the terminal cysteine and phenylalanine, the CDR3 comprises 15 residues. The entry retains the CDR3 DNA only, 45 bases that are in frame from base 1. CDR1 SGHVS and CDR2 FNYEAQ were looked up in the germline V gene. V is pruned by 2 bases and J by 0 bases, leaving 4 bases of the junction without a gene match. Libraries were constructed by the immunoSEQ multiplex PCR assay. For the multiplex PCR, a mixture combining 60 forward primers for TCR Vbeta segments and 13 reverse primers for TCR Jbeta segments was used. Amplification of the CDR3 region of rearranged TCR beta genes was performed with a multiplex PCR assay on genomic DNA. On the Illumina HiSeq System, the amplified TCR beta libraries were sequenced as 87-base-pair reads. The authors processed their data as follows. Across the 500 to 700 repertoires, a later analysis counted 80 million or so unique TCR beta chains, approximately 12 million of which were shared by at least two donors. Raw reads were error-corrected and collapsed into unique sequences with a nearest-neighbor algorithm that merged closely related sequences to remove PCR and sequencing errors. To assign V, D and J gene segments, CDR3 sequences were aligned to IMGT reference sequences. For a sequence to be retained, a match of at least six nucleotides to both a V gene segment and a J gene segment was required. Rearrangements were classified as productive when the CDR3 lacked stop codons and remained in frame with V and J, and all other rearrangements were classified as non-productive. Following IMGT convention, CDR3 was defined as the stretch from the second conserved V-encoded cysteine up to the conserved J-encoded phenylalanine. The earlier analysis of about 610 of the donors excluded sequences that lacked an unambiguous match to a single V gene segment. In an earlier analysis of roughly 500 of the donors, V segments were called functional above 56.7% productive rearrangements and were called segregating when the between-donor standard deviation exceeded 5%. A statistical classification framework was built to diagnose cytomegalovirus status from the catalog of TCR beta chain sequences. In a later analysis, TCR nucleotide sequences were compared against IMGT/GENE-DB human TR gene sequences so that V and J genes could be assigned. In a later analysis, CDR3 sequences and most-parsimonious VDJ recombination scenarios were assigned using the TCRdist pipeline. In a later analysis, every TCR beta chain was defined by the combination of its CDR3 amino acid sequence and its V-gene family, and reads without a unique V-gene family were dropped. To address suspected cross-contamination and a sequencing artifact, a later analysis removed 450 to 700 highly shared, low-generation-probability nucleotide sequences. A later analysis calculated a clonal expansion index for each public chain from normalized within-repertoire ranks of inferred template counts. In a later analysis, generation probabilities were computed using a VDJ recombination model fitted to out-of-frame rearrangements, and the results were checked against IGoR. In a later analysis, hypergeometric tests were used to score TCR-TCR, TCR-HLA and TCR-CMV co-occurrence, with a repertoire-size bias correction applied to TCR pairs. To estimate false discovery rates, a later analysis permuted the HLA or CMV assignments 20 times. A later analysis grouped co-occurring TCRs with DBSCAN, adding TCRdist sequence similarity when clustering within HLA-allele-positive subsets. For co-occurrence clustering, repertoires with fewer than 30,000 or more than 120,000 public chains were excluded, along with roughly 5 repertoires with anomalous nucleotide sharing. Drawn from immuneACCESS, this table holds only the in-frame rearrangements with V and J called that TCRdb kept. Clones are partly lost; checked studies trace under half to an unresolved V gene and leave the rest unexplained. The V and J calls and clone size come from that table; D and trimming were worked out from the DNA. This sample holds 150,000 to 200,000 clones; roughly 87% were observed only once. The top ten clones comprise 0.75% to 0.95% of the sample.

In total, roughly 670 healthy bone marrow donors made up the cohort. At the time of sampling, every cohort member was nominally healthy, though immune exposures that went unrecorded were likely present. The donor was CMV seronegative and belonged to the group of around 400 seronegative cohort members. A peripheral blood sample was collected from each donor, and TCR beta sequencing was performed on peripheral blood mononuclear cells. The Qiagen DNeasy Blood Extraction Kit was used to extract genomic DNA from the blood cell samples. The rearranged chain carries TRBV7-6 and TRBJ2-7; 7 middle bases align to TRBD1. This TCR was recovered from a woman aged 25 to 39 in good health and CMV-seronegative. The sequenced sample was PBMCs. The DNA sequence is as follows: TGTGCCAGCAGCTTATTACAGGGGAGCTCCTACGAGCAGTACTTC. Translated, it reads CASSLLQGSSYEQYF.